What follows are 22 T cell receptor beta chains derived from one specimen sequenced in a study of T cells in Graves' hyperthyroidism and ophthalmopathy. Amplified regions were TCR beta CDR3 sequences from RNA transcripts. A first-round RT-PCR of the TCR CDR3 used the HTBI primer set. Each CDR3 protein gets one entry after TCRdb re-called the multiplex PCR reads with MiXCR. The sample holds over 700,000 distinct CDR3 sequences, approximately 40% seen once. The source material was blood. Receptors originate from a man between 18 and 35 years old with Graves' hyperthyroidism.

There are many counts of this clonotype. The rearrangement links TRBV7-9 to TRBJ1-4; D perhaps matches TRBD1 (5 bases). This CDR3 is built from 16 residues. V was pared by 0 bases and J by 0 bases, with 8 bases between. CDR1 and CDR2 from the germline V gene are SEHNR and FQNEAQ (reference sequence). CDR3 nucleotides: TGTGCCAGCAGCTTAGCGGACACAGCAACTAATGAAAAACTGTTTTTT. Encoded protein: CASSLADTATNEKLFF.

J is TRBJ1-4 and V is TRBV15; the match to TRBD1 covers 7 bases. The CDR3 spans 17 residues. J lost 6 bases, V lost 0 bases, and 10 bases had no gene match. CDR1 and CDR2 from the germline V gene are LNHNV and YYDKDF (reference sequence). DNA for the CDR3: TGTGCCACCAGCAGAGATGGGGGAGGGGGCGACGATGAAAAACTGTTTTTT. Its protein is CATSRDGGGGDDEKLFF.

The chain combines TRBV5-5 with TRBJ1-4; D gene uncertain. Germline V gene lookup returns CDR1 SGHKS and CDR2 YYEKEE (reference sequence). The V and J ends lost 4 bases and 8 bases respectively, with 15 bases between them. The CDR3 spans 14 residues. The CDR3 bases are TGTGCCAGCAGCCCTAAAAGGTGGGGAGAAAAACTGTTTTTT. Its translation: CASSPKRWGEKLFF.

This clonotype was counted only a few times. The chain joins TRBV5-1 to TRBJ2-7; maybe TRBD2 (6 bases). Trimming took off 4 bases at V and 4 bases at J, with 15 bases between the two ends. The CDR3 covers 14 residues. Germline loops: CDR1 SGHRS, CDR2 YFSETQ. CDR3 protein: CASSASLGGYEQYF. The CDR3, as DNA: TGCGCCAGCAGCGCAAGCTTGGGGGGTTACGAGCAGTACTTC. The whole variable domain, remainder taken from reference TRBV5-1 and TRBJ2-7, is KAGVTQTPRYLIKTRGQQVTLSCSPISGHRSVSWYQQTPGQGLQFLFEYFSETQRNKGNFPGRFSGRQFSNSRSEMNVSTLELGDSALYLCASSASLGGYEQYFGPGTRLTVT.

The rearrangement uses TRBV20-1 and TRBJ1-1; tentative D call: TRBD1 (6 bases). Germline V gene sequence: CDR1 DFQATT, CDR2 SNEGSKA (reference sequence). The ends were cut back, 0 bases at V and 5 bases at J, with 16 bases in the middle. CDR3 length: 15 amino acids. CDR3 in amino acids: CSARDRAGALTEAFF. DNA of the CDR3: TGCAGTGCTAGAGATAGGGCAGGGGCACTAACTGAAGCTTTCTTT.

The V call is TRBV10-2, the J call TRBJ1-5; tentatively, D is TRBD1 (5 bases). Germline loops: CDR1 WSHSY, CDR2 SAAADI. V was cut by 7 bases and J by 6 bases, with 19 bases left in between. This CDR3 has 15 residues. CDR3 DNA: TGCGCCAGCAACCAAGACTCCTCGGGGGGTCAGCCCCAGCATTTT. Its translation is CASNQDSSGGQPQHF.

In this sample, this clonotype turned up a few times. V and J are TRBV6-5 and TRBJ2-7; 7 bases are shared with TRBD1. Germline assignment: CDR1 MNHEY and CDR2 SVGAGI. The CDR3 loop spans 17 amino acids. V lost 2 bases and J lost 0; bases outside the gene matches: 10. The CDR3 sequence is CASSYSSLGQPSYEQYF. As DNA, the CDR3 is TGTGCCAGCAGTTACAGCTCTTTGGGACAGCCCTCCTACGAGCAGTACTTC.

This clonotype has a handful of counts. CDR3 sequence: CSVHQAYEQYF. Written as DNA, the CDR3 is TGCAGTGTGCACCAGGCCTACGAGCAGTACTTC. This sequence joins TRBV20-1 and TRBJ2-7; D unclear. The germline CDR1 and CDR2 sequences are DFQATT and SNEGSKA (reference sequence). The V end lost 7 bases, the J end lost 2 bases, and 9 bases lay between the germline ends. The CDR3 is 11 residues long.

This chain joins TRBV10-3 and TRBJ1-5; D call uncertain. Germline assignment: CDR1 ENHRY and CDR2 SYGVKD. This CDR3 contains 12 residues. V lost 6 bases, J lost 14 bases, and 17 bases lay in between. This chain's CDR3 is CAIRAMTDCEHF. CDR3 nucleotides: TGTGCCATCAGGGCGATGACCGACTGCGAGCATTTT.

As DNA, the CDR3 is TGCAGCGTTGCCGGGGCGCTGGGGGATGAAAAACTGTTTTTT. Its protein product is CSVAGALGDEKLFF. The V call is TRBV29-1, the J call TRBJ1-4; D might be TRBD1 (5 bases). Trimming cost V 4 bases and J 6 bases, with 15 bases left between them. Germline V gives CDR1 SQVTM, CDR2 ANQGSEA. CDR3 size: 14 residues. Using reference TRBV29-1 and TRBJ1-4 for the parts outside the CDR3, the full variable domain is SAVISQKPSRDICQRGTSLTIQCQVDSQVTMMFWYRQQPGQSLTLIATANQGSEATYESGFVIDKFPISRPNLTFSTLTVSNMSPEDSSIYLCSVAGALGDEKLFFGSGTQLSVL.

This clonotype was detected ten times or more. V usage is TRBV2 and J usage is TRBJ1-5; 7 positions match TRBD1. The trim removed 9 bases at V and 2 bases at J, leaving 10 bases unmatched. Germline assignment: CDR1 SNHLY and CDR2 FYNNEI. The CDR3 is made up of 15 amino acids. The CDR3 loop is CASRQGEVGNQPQHF. In nucleotides, the CDR3 is TGTGCCAGTCGACAGGGAGAAGTCGGCAATCAGCCCCAGCATTTT.

V is TRBV20-1 and J is TRBJ2-7; 8 nucleotides align to TRBD1. J lost 2 bases, V lost 3 bases, and 9 bases had no gene match. Germline V CDR1 and CDR2: DFQATT, SNEGSKA (reference sequence). The CDR3 spans 15 residues. The CDR3 protein is CSASGPGQVTYEQYF. Written as DNA, the CDR3 is TGCAGTGCTAGTGGGCCGGGACAGGTGACCTACGAGCAGTACTTC.

This clonotype was observed many times. V and J are TRBV9 and TRBJ1-2; no definite D call. V lost 0 bases and J lost 2, with 8 bases in between. The CDR3 loop spans 14 amino acids. Germline-derived CDR1 and CDR2 are SGDLS and YYNGEE. CDR3 loop: CASSVEGSNYGYTF. The CDR3 nucleotides are TGTGCCAGCAGCGTAGAGGGCAGCAACTATGGCTACACCTTC.

The rearrangement uses TRBV6-1 and TRBJ1-2, with D unresolved. The length of the CDR3 is 16 residues. The V end lost 5 bases, the J end lost 0 bases, and 16 bases lay between the germline ends. CDR1 is MNHNS, CDR2 SASEGT, per germline. DNA of the CDR3: TGTGCCAGCAGTTACTCGGGCGGAGCTGCTAACTATGGCTACACCTTC. This sequence encodes CASSYSGGAANYGYTF.

The CDR3 region has the DNA TGTGCCAGTAGTACCCCCCCGAGGGGGGCTAACTATGGCTACACCTTC. It encodes CASSTPPRGANYGYTF. The chain joins TRBV19 to TRBJ1-2; tentatively, D is TRBD1 (6 bases). V was cut by 4 bases and J by 0 bases, with 15 bases left in between. The germline gives CDR1 LNHDA, CDR2 SQIVND (reference sequence). The CDR3 is made up of 16 amino acids.

This clonotype appeared a few times. The gene calls are TRBV11-1 and TRBJ2-2, with TRBD1 matching 7 bases. CDR3 length equals 13 residues. The V segment lost 5 bases and the J segment 7 bases; nucleotides outside the gene matches: 4. The germline V gene encodes CDR1 SGHAT and CDR2 FQDESV (reference sequence). DNA of the CDR3: TGTGCCAGCAGCCGTACAGGGGACGGGGAGCTGTTTTTT. Translation: CASSRTGDGELFF. Variable domain in full (rest from reference TRBV11-1 and TRBJ2-2): EAEVAQSPRYKITEKSQAVAFWCDPISGHATLYWYRQILGQGPELLVQFQDESVVDDSQLPKDRFSAERLKGVDSTLKIQPAELGDSAMYLCASSRTGDGELFFGEGSRLTVL.

The table lists this clonotype with many counts. The J gene is TRBJ2-2, the V gene TRBV25-1, with D perhaps matching TRBD1 or TRBD2 (5 bases each). Trimming stripped 6 bases from V and 3 bases from J, with 14 bases between. CDR3 length: 15 amino acids. Per germline, CDR1 MGHDK and CDR2 SYGVNS. CDR3 nucleotide sequence: TGTGCCAGCAGGGGGGTTAGGGGTGACACCGGGGAGCTGTTTTTT. Its protein product is CASRGVRGDTGELFF.

CDR3 coding DNA: TGTGCCAGTAGTATGAACGGACAAGAGACCCAGTACTTC. It translates to CASSMNGQETQYF. The V call is TRBV19, the J call TRBJ2-5; D is undetermined. With 3 bases removed from V and 2 bases from J, the gap between germline ends came to 7 bases. Per the germline V gene, CDR1 is LNHDA and CDR2 is SQIVND (reference sequence). CDR3 length: 13 amino acids. Looking up the rest from reference TRBV19 and TRBJ2-5 gives the full variable domain: DGGITQSPKYLFRKEGQNVTLSCEQNLNHDAMYWYRQDPGQGLRLIYYSQIVNDFQKGDIAEGYSVSREKKESFPLTVTSAQKNPTAFYLCASSMNGQETQYFGPGTRLLVL.

The chain recombines TRBV3-1 with TRBJ1-5, with a tentative D call TRBD1 (6 bases). Germline V CDR1 and CDR2: LGHDT, YNNKEL (reference sequence). Trimming shortened V by 4 bases and J by 11 bases, and 18 bases separated the two germline ends. This CDR3 spans 14 amino acids. CDR3 coding DNA: TGTGCCAGCAGCCCTTGGGACACCCCACGTGCCCAGCATTTT. Amino acid sequence: CASSPWDTPRAQHF.

J is TRBJ1-6 and V is TRBV12-3 or TRBV12-4, with D perhaps TRBD1 (5 bases). The V and J ends lost 2 bases and 6 bases respectively, with 14 bases between them. The CDR3 length is 16 residues. The CDR3 coding sequence is TGTGCCAGCAGTTTAATCGGGGGAGGGGTTAATTCACCCCTCCACTTT. Protein product: CASSLIGGGVNSPLHF.

This clonotype was observed a handful of times. V usage is TRBV7-2 and J usage is TRBJ2-5, with 9 bases matching TRBD1. Germline V gene lookup returns CDR1 SGHTA and CDR2 FQGNSA. The V and J ends lost 0 bases and 4 bases, in that order; junction bases with no gene match: 9. CDR3 size: 17 residues. CDR3: CASSLAEETGGRETQYF. The DNA of the CDR3 is TGTGCCAGCAGCTTAGCGGAGGAGACAGGGGGACGAGAGACCCAGTACTTC.

The V and J genes are TRBV6-1 and TRBJ1-1; D unclear. The germline V gene encodes CDR1 MNHNS and CDR2 SASEGT. The V gene lost 8 bases and the J gene lost 5 bases, with 12 bases spanning the gap. The CDR3 is 12 amino acids. CDR3 amino acids: CASRFERTEAFF. The CDR3 DNA reads as TGTGCCAGCCGTTTCGAGAGGACTGAAGCTTTCTTT.